This TCR beta chain was sequenced during a study of tumor-infiltrating lymphocytes in primary liver carcinoma (dated by TCRdb to 2017 to 2019). Broadly, across the study: Between late 2015 and 2016, about 5 patients in China with histopathologically diagnosed primary liver carcinoma had surgical resection. Hepatocellular carcinoma (four) or combined HCC and intrahepatic cholangiocarcinoma (one) was present in the five patients, who were three men and two women aged 30 to 69 years. The five patients had tumors staged T1-T3 N0M0, with maximum diameters ranging from roughly 4 to 10 cm. Roughly 3.65 to 7.13 million productive TCRbeta reads were obtained per sample, and no significant difference in read depth was found between tissue types. For each liver tumor, the study sampled five regions along with adjacent normal tissue and blood, and applied TCRbeta repertoire sequencing, expression microarrays and whole-exome sequencing. A total of around 35 specimens from 5 patients, comprising approximately 25 tumor regions, 5 adjacent noncancerous liver tissues and 5 peripheral blood samples, were covered by TCRbeta repertoire sequencing. High reproducibility was observed for the technical replicate repertoires, with mean shared-clone rates approximately 0.9 and correlation coefficients above 0.95. Points the paper makes about the study in general: The study included only a few patients, and the authors note findings should be validated in a larger study. Pairs of tumor regions showed greater repertoire overlap (mean 36%) than tumor-adjacent pairs (17%) or tumor-blood pairs (roughly 15%), which is consistent with antigen-driven expansion. The top 250 clones accounted for a significantly greater share of the repertoire in tumors than in blood (p = 0.039). Because only the TCR beta chain was sequenced and unpaired alpha chains were not captured, true repertoire diversity is likely underestimated. Comparison of CD4+ and CD8+ T cell repertoires was precluded by the use of bulk unsorted samples.

From a lookup of the germline V gene, CDR1 and CDR2 are SQVTM and ANQGSEA. Trimming costs V 6 bases and J 0 bases, and their ends lie 16 bases apart. The CDR3 spans 15 residues, from the cysteine through the phenylalanine. The retained sequence is limited to the CDR3, 45 bases, with the frame set at the first base. A few counts support this clonotype. Its antigen remains undetermined. No base quality information exists; no much larger clone differs at one position. Blood RNA was extracted from unsorted whole blood using TRIzol reagent, and germline DNA was obtained with the DNeasy Blood & Tissue kit. Patients had chronic HBV infection and were treatment-naive at sampling. Around 4 milliliters of peripheral blood were collected into K2EDTA tubes before surgery. TCRbeta-specific cDNA was reverse-transcribed from approximately 500 ng total RNA using a constant-region primer and ProtoScript II reverse transcriptase. Construction of the TCRbeta libraries relied on three nested rounds of multiplex PCR, following a slightly modified ARM-PCR procedure. Multiplex TRBV1-TRBV30 forward primers and a Cbeta reverse primer were used in the first two PCR rounds, each of which was run for around 10 cycles. Sample barcodes and Illumina adapters were added in a final 25-cycle PCR using Deep VentR polymerase. Before sequencing, amplicons between 200 and 500 bp were purified from gel using a QIAquick gel extraction kit. An Illumina HiSeq 2500 was used to sequence the TCRbeta amplicons, generating 250-bp paired-end reads. The authors' analysis ran thus. Trimmomatic v0.33 was used to quality-trim the reads, and FLASH v1.2.11 was used to merge paired reads so that full CDR3 sequences could be recovered. V, D and J germline segments were assigned to the rearranged TCRbeta sequences using MiGEC v1.2.1b. Clonotype statistics and Shannon-Wiener diversity indices were computed with VDJtools v1.0.0. To reduce sampling bias, subsequent analyses other than the diversity analysis used only the 250 most abundant clonotypes in each sample. Using fastp at Q25 and MiXCR, TCRdb reprocessed the public reads and kept productive beta chains. Rows are unified per CDR3 protein, each entry keeping the most common DNA and genes. These V and J calls are TCRdb output, not the study's own analysis. The sample contains 250,000 to 350,000 distinct CDR3 sequences, roughly three fifths of them found a single time. Approximately 15% of the sample is taken by the ten largest.

Sequenced: peripheral blood. The V and J genes are TRBV29-1 and TRBJ2-3; tentative D gene TRBD2, with 6 bases matching. This receptor was obtained from a woman in her twenties or thirties with primary liver carcinoma and hepatitis B virus infection. The nucleotide sequence is TGCAGCGTCCGCCTGGGAAGCGGGAGCACAGATACGCAGTATTTT. This sequence encodes CSVRLGSGSTDTQYF.